The rows below give T cell receptor beta chains drawn from one sample of a study of cytomegalovirus exposure and HLA in healthy donors. Using immunoSEQ multiplex PCR, the repertoire was profiled, and TCRdb retains in-frame clones only, with some absent. The data hold 200,000 or so clones, with around 83% observed a single time. Sequencing input: PBMCs. These receptors were collected from a woman in her thirties or forties in good health and CMV-seronegative. The CDR3 runs from the conserved cysteine through the conserved F or W. A D gene is named only where the DNA matches it firmly. Only some rows state a clone size, as once, few, many or a class for expanded clones.

v_call	j_call	d_call	clone_size	cdr3_aa	cdr3_nt
TRBV4-1	TRBJ1-4	TRBD1	.	CASSHQQGAHEKLFF	TGCGCCAGCAGCCATCAACAGGGGGCACATGAAAAACTGTTTTTT
TRBV30	TRBJ2-2	.	.	CAWSVSNPRAGELFF	TGTGCCTGGAGTGTGTCGAACCCCCGGGCCGGGGAGCTGTTTTTT
TRBV30	TRBJ1-5	.	.	CAWTIQGGGQPQHF	TGTGCCTGGACAATTCAAGGGGGGGGTCAGCCCCAGCATTTT
TRBV28	TRBJ2-5	.	.	CASSLPTRLEEYF	TGTGCCAGCAGTTTGCCGACTCGATTGGAGGAGTACTTC
TRBV5-1	TRBJ2-7	.	.	CASSLEGDHEQYF	TGCGCCAGCAGCTTGGAGGGGGACCACGAGCAGTACTTC
TRBV5-1	TRBJ1-1	.	few	CASGRGAGTEAFF	TGCGCCAGCGGCCGGGGGGCGGGCACTGAAGCTTTCTTT
TRBV11-2	TRBJ1-2	TRBD1	.	CASSLPSDRVGYTF	TGTGCCAGCAGCTTGCCCTCGGACAGGGTCGGCTACACCTTC
TRBV6-5	TRBJ1-3	.	.	CASSPTGSGNTIYF	TGTGCCAGCAGTCCGACGGGTTCTGGAAACACCATATATTTT
TRBV14	TRBJ2-2	.	few	CASSQQVTNTGELFF	TGTGCCAGCAGCCAGCAGGTGACGAACACCGGGGAGCTGTTTTTT
TRBV7-2	TRBJ2-2	TRBD1	.	CASSYRTGGNTGELFF	TGTGCCAGCAGCTATCGGACAGGGGGAAACACCGGGGAGCTGTTTTTT
TRBV10-1	TRBJ2-7	TRBD2	.	CASSEAGSSKQYF	TGCGCCAGCAGTGAAGCGGGATCAAGTAAGCAGTACTTC
TRBV7-8	TRBJ1-5	.	.	CASSPRTSIWGNQPQHF	TGTGCCAGCAGCCCTAGGACATCTATTTGGGGCAATCAGCCCCAGCATTTT
TRBV10-2	TRBJ2-7	TRBD2	.	CASRQTSGNEQYF	TGCGCCAGCAGGCAAACTAGCGGGAACGAGCAGTACTTC
TRBV5-6	TRBJ2-3	TRBD1	.	CASSQAGTGDTDTQYF	TGTGCCAGCAGCCAGGCCGGGACAGGAGACACAGATACGCAGTATTTT
TRBV27	TRBJ2-7	TRBD1	.	CASRAAGQAYEQYF	TGTGCCAGCAGGGCGGCGGGACAGGCCTACGAGCAGTACTTC
TRBV4-1	TRBJ2-7	TRBD1	once	CASSQDTGTGGYEQYF	TGCGCCAGCAGCCAAGATACCGGGACAGGGGGGTACGAGCAGTACTTC
TRBV7-9	TRBJ1-1	.	.	CASQAALNTEAFF	TGTGCCAGCCAGGCAGCTCTGAACACTGAAGCTTTCTTT
TRBV5-4	TRBJ1-6	TRBD1	.	CASSGQGNSPLHF	TGTGCCAGCAGCGGACAGGGGAATTCACCCCTCCACTTT
TRBV2	TRBJ1-3	.	.	CASRTQGNSGNTIYF	TGTGCCAGCAGGACACAGGGAAACTCTGGAAACACCATATATTTT
TRBV5-1	TRBJ2-5	.	once	CASSLQGIFRETQYF	TGCGCCAGCAGCTTACAGGGTATATTTAGGGAGACCCAGTACTTC
TRBV27	TRBJ1-1	.	.	CASSLSRGWNTEAFF	TGTGCCAGCAGTTTATCTCGGGGGTGGAACACTGAAGCTTTCTTT
TRBV19	TRBJ2-1	.	.	CASSKQKSSYNEQFF	TGTGCCAGTAGTAAACAGAAGAGCTCCTACAATGAGCAGTTCTTC
TRBV7-3	TRBJ2-3	TRBD2	.	CATTLAGGSDTQYF	TGTGCCACAACACTAGCGGGAGGGTCAGATACGCAGTATTTT
TRBV5-1	TRBJ2-7	.	.	CATGLQGGSYEQYF	TGCGCCACCGGGCTGCAAGGGGGTTCCTACGAGCAGTACTTC
TRBV2	TRBJ2-7	.	.	CASSGTTESSYEQYF	TGTGCCAGCAGTGGGACTACAGAAAGCTCCTACGAGCAGTACTTC
TRBV28	TRBJ1-1	.	.	CASSFEVTEAFF	TGTGCCAGCAGTTTTGAGGTCACTGAAGCTTTCTTT
TRBV30	TRBJ1-1	.	.	CAWDPTNTEAFF	TGTGCCTGGGATCCTACCAACACTGAAGCTTTCTTT
TRBV10-3	TRBJ2-2	.	.	CAISGVGGRDGELFF	TGTGCCATCAGTGGGGTGGGGGGAAGAGACGGGGAGCTGTTTTTT
TRBV10-3	TRBJ2-7	TRBD2	.	CAISASGSPYEQYF	TGTGCCATCAGTGCTAGCGGGAGCCCCTACGAGCAGTACTTC
TRBV7-3	TRBJ2-1	TRBD2	.	CASSLSQAGGVMKQFF	TGTGCCAGCAGCTTAAGTCAAGCGGGAGGGGTAATGAAGCAGTTCTTC
TRBV11-2	TRBJ1-1	.	.	CASSKAPRDTEAFF	TGTGCCAGCAGCAAGGCCCCCAGGGACACTGAAGCTTTCTTT
TRBV7-2	TRBJ2-5	.	.	CASSLGQGETQYF	TGTGCCAGCAGCTTAGGGCAGGGGGAGACCCAGTACTTC
TRBV27	TRBJ1-4	.	.	CASGPWGEDEKLFF	TGTGCCAGCGGACCGTGGGGGGAGGATGAAAAACTGTTTTTT
TRBV10-1	TRBJ2-1	TRBD2	.	CASSEALAGRNEQFF	TGCGCCAGCAGTGAGGCCTTAGCGGGACGAAATGAGCAGTTCTTC
TRBV7-9	TRBJ2-1	TRBD2	.	CSSSPRLAGTSYNEQFF	TGTTCCAGCAGTCCAAGACTAGCGGGGACTTCCTACAATGAGCAGTTCTTC
TRBV28	TRBJ1-2	TRBD1	.	CASSPGAGGIYGYTF	TGTGCCAGCAGCCCCGGGGCAGGGGGCATCTATGGCTACACCTTC
TRBV7-8	TRBJ2-1	.	few	CASSLNFRNEQFF	TGTGCCAGCAGCCTCAACTTCCGAAATGAGCAGTTCTTC
TRBV12-5	TRBJ1-1	.	.	CASVLVRNTEAFF	TGTGCTAGTGTCCTAGTTAGGAACACTGAAGCTTTCTTT
TRBV30	TRBJ1-2	.	once	CAWSAGSSGYGYTF	TGTGCCTGGAGCGCAGGGTCGTCCGGCTATGGCTACACCTTC
TRBV5-1	TRBJ1-1	TRBD1	.	CASSEGDRGRRTEAFF	TGCGCCAGCAGCGAGGGGGACAGGGGGCGTAGGACTGAAGCTTTCTTT
TRBV12-5	TRBJ2-7	.	.	CASGLVPNRDEQYF	TGTGCTAGTGGTTTGGTACCTAACAGAGACGAGCAGTACTTC
TRBV7-6	TRBJ1-3	TRBD1	.	CASSPQDRISGNTIYF	TGTGCCAGCAGCCCCCAGGACAGGATCTCTGGAAACACCATATATTTT
TRBV7-9	TRBJ2-7	TRBD1	.	CASSSMDRGSGEQYF	TGTGCCAGCAGCTCGATGGACAGGGGCTCGGGCGAGCAGTACTTC
TRBV7-3	TRBJ1-2	.	few	CASSLERIYGYTF	TGTGCCAGCAGCTTAGAGCGGATCTATGGCTACACCTTC
TRBV5-6	TRBJ2-1	TRBD2	.	CASSGGGSSGYNEQFF	TGTGCCAGCAGCGGCGGGGGGAGTAGCGGCTACAATGAGCAGTTCTTC
TRBV29-1	TRBJ2-1	TRBD1	.	CSVVGTGPYEQFF	TGCAGCGTTGTCGGGACAGGGCCCTATGAGCAGTTCTTC
TRBV4-1	TRBJ2-7	TRBD2	few	CASSQGPGREGAYEQYF	TGCGCCAGCAGCCAGGGCCCGGGGCGGGAGGGCGCCTACGAGCAGTACTTC
TRBV9	TRBJ2-3	.	.	CASTSLGAGEIDTQYF	TGTGCCAGCACATCCCTGGGGGCGGGAGAGATAGATACGCAGTATTTT
TRBV7-7	TRBJ2-5	TRBD2	.	CASSPLPGTSGRWAETQYF	TGTGCCAGCAGTCCACTTCCCGGGACTAGCGGGAGATGGGCAGAGACCCAGTACTTC
TRBV6-5	TRBJ2-7	.	.	CASSPFQGSFREQYF	TGTGCCAGCAGTCCTTTCCAGGGGAGCTTTCGCGAGCAGTACTTC
TRBV30	TRBJ1-1	.	.	CAWHRGQGNTEAFF	TGTGCCTGGCATCGTGGTCAGGGGAACACTGAAGCTTTCTTT
TRBV2	TRBJ2-1	.	few	CASRDASSYNEQFF	TGTGCCAGCAGGGATGCTAGCTCCTACAATGAGCAGTTCTTC
TRBV25-1	TRBJ2-2	TRBD1	.	CASSRDSSNTGELFF	TGTGCCAGCAGCCGGGACAGCTCGAACACCGGGGAGCTGTTTTTT
TRBV19	TRBJ2-6	.	once	CASSIATTGYYSGANVLTF	TGTGCCAGTAGTATAGCCACGACAGGTTACTACTCTGGGGCCAACGTCCTGACTTTC
TRBV19	TRBJ2-1	TRBD2	once	CASSVAGARSYNEQFF	TGTGCCAGTAGTGTAGCGGGAGCCCGCTCCTACAATGAGCAGTTCTTC
TRBV19	TRBJ1-5	.	.	CASSGEGRGHQPQHF	TGTGCCAGTAGTGGGGAGGGGAGGGGCCATCAGCCCCAGCATTTT
TRBV27	TRBJ2-3	.	.	CASRSSLRVPLMYF	TGTGCCAGCAGGAGCAGCCTCCGGGTCCCACTCATGTATTTT
TRBV29-1	TRBJ1-2	TRBD1	.	CSVDLDPQGAPGGYTF	TGCAGCGTTGACTTAGATCCTCAGGGGGCGCCTGGAGGCTACACCTTC
TRBV27	TRBJ2-7	.	.	CASSPLETFYEQYF	TGTGCCAGCAGTCCGTTGGAGACGTTCTACGAGCAGTACTTC
TRBV19	TRBJ2-5	TRBD1	.	CASSIRGQAGMTQYF	TGTGCCAGTAGTATAAGAGGACAGGCTGGAATGACCCAGTACTTC